A single sample is the source of the 32 T cell receptor beta chains below, sequenced in a study of blood T cell repertoires in COVID-19. Data came from immunoSEQ multiplex PCR; TCRdb stores just in-frame clones and leaves some out. The table has around 60,000 clones, approximately 80% seen once; the top ten hold about 20%. Sequenced sample: peripheral blood. The origin of the receptors is an elderly man with active or convalescent COVID-19.

The chain carries TRBV6-4 and TRBJ2-2; TRBD1 matches 9 bases. Trimming at V came to 7 bases and at J to 3 bases, leaving 6 bases not matched to a gene. CDR3 length equals 15 residues. Germline V gene lookup returns CDR1 MRHNA and CDR2 SNTAGT. In nucleotides, the CDR3 is TGTGCCAGCAAGGACAGGGGTGCGGACACCGGGGAGCTGTTTTTT. Residues: CASKDRGADTGELFF.

The J gene is TRBJ1-2, the V gene TRBV28; no clear D gene. Between the trimmed V and J ends, which lost 3 bases and 2 bases, there was a span of 19 bases. CDR1 and CDR2 from the germline V gene are MDHEN and SYDVKM. The CDR3 spans 17 residues. The CDR3 loop is CASSLRAWWADNYGYTF. CDR3 nucleotide sequence: TGTGCCAGCAGTTTGAGGGCCTGGTGGGCAGACAACTATGGCTACACCTTC.

Of note for this clone: Just one base apart from a much larger clone, this may be a read error. The V and J genes are TRBV7-9 and TRBJ2-7, with D perhaps matching TRBD2 (5 bases). The V gene lost 1 base and the J gene lost 7 bases, with 5 bases spanning the gap. CDR1 is SEHNR and CDR2 is FQNEAQ in the germline V gene (reference sequence). This CDR3 has 11 amino acids. CDR3 in amino acids: CASSLGEEQYF. CDR3 bases: TGTGCCAGCAGCTTAGGGGAGGAGCAGTACTTC.

The CDR3 region is CASSLQDQPQHF. The DNA of the CDR3 is TGTGCCAGCAGCCTCCAGGATCAGCCCCAGCATTTT. The genes are TRBV11-2 and TRBJ1-5; no reliable D call. This CDR3 contains 12 residues. The germline V and J ends were trimmed by 5 bases and 5 bases, with 7 bases remaining between them. Germline CDR1 SGHAT, CDR2 FQNNGV.

The CDR3 spells CAVISRGSPQETQYF. For the CDR3, the DNA is TGTGCCGTTATCTCCCGGGGGTCCCCTCAAGAGACCCAGTACTTC. This rearrangement joins TRBV27 to TRBJ2-5; D might be TRBD2 (6 bases). V lost 11 bases to trimming and J lost 2 bases, with 21 bases between them. In germline, CDR1 is MNHEY, CDR2 SMNVEV (reference sequence). This CDR3 has 15 amino acids.

The chain combines TRBV5-8 with TRBJ2-2, with D maybe TRBD1 (5 bases). The CDR3 runs 15 residues. V lost 4 bases and J lost 0, with 10 bases in between. Germline CDR1 SGHTS, CDR2 YDEGEE. CDR3 bases: TGTGCCAGCAGCCCGACAGCGCCGAACACCGGGGAGCTGTTTTTT. Its translation: CASSPTAPNTGELFF.

The chain employs TRBV5-1 and TRBJ1-2; D possibly corresponds to TRBD1 (6 bases). Germline CDR1 SGHRS, CDR2 YFSETQ. Trimming took 4 bases from V and 6 from J, leaving 13 bases between them. The CDR3 contains 13 residues. The CDR3: CASSATGSDGYTF. CDR3 coding DNA: TGCGCCAGCAGCGCTACAGGGTCGGATGGCTACACCTTC.

This clone was found a few times. The CDR3 DNA is TGTGCCAGCAGTGTGCGTAGCGAGGAGACCCAGTACTTC. Translating it yields CASSVRSEETQYF. The chain combines TRBV27 with TRBJ2-5, with a weak D call TRBD2 (5 bases). The CDR3 is 13 residues long. V shed 5 bases and J shed 5 bases, with 12 bases lying between them. The germline V gene encodes CDR1 MNHEY and CDR2 SMNVEV (reference sequence).

V and J are TRBV5-1 and TRBJ2-1; TRBD1 matches 8 bases. The germline CDR1 and CDR2 sequences are SGHRS and YFSETQ. The CDR3 runs 17 residues. The V gene end was trimmed by 5 bases and the J gene end by 2 bases; junction bases not matched to a gene: 12. The CDR3: CASRPSPDRGAYNEQFF. In DNA form, the CDR3 reads TGCGCCAGCAGACCCTCCCCCGACAGGGGCGCCTACAATGAGCAGTTCTTC.

The CDR3 sequence is CASRTGLTEAFF. CDR3 nucleotide sequence: TGTGCCAGCCGAACAGGGCTCACTGAAGCTTTCTTT. This chain joins TRBV6-7 and TRBJ1-1; TRBD1 might be the D (6 bases). TRBV6-7 is noted as an ORF with a role that remains uncertain. This CDR3 has 12 residues. V lost 8 bases and J lost 4, with 11 bases in between.

The chain recombines TRBV30 with TRBJ2-5; the match to TRBD2 covers 7 bases. Trimming cost V 2 bases and J 0 bases; bases outside gene matches: 3. Per the germline V gene, CDR1 is GTSNPN and CDR2 is SVGIG (reference sequence). This CDR3 region has 14 residues. The CDR3 DNA follows: TGTGCCTGGAGTAAACTAGCGAACCAAGAGACCCAGTACTTC. Translated: CAWSKLANQETQYF.

This clone was seen repeatedly, ten times or more. The V call is TRBV6-5, the J call TRBJ1-1; D possibly corresponds to TRBD1 (5 bases). Germline V gives CDR1 MNHEY, CDR2 SVGAGI. Trimming took off 7 bases at V and 1 base at J, with 13 bases between the two ends. There are 14 residues in the CDR3. CDR3 sequence (DNA): TGTGCCAGCACCCCCCGAAGGGGGAACACTGAAGCTTTCTTT. This codes for CASTPRRGNTEAFF.

The J gene is TRBJ2-1, the V gene TRBV9; 13 bases line up with TRBD2. V shed 3 bases and J 4 bases; nucleotides not matched to a gene: 7. Germline CDR1 is SGDLS and CDR2 is YYNGEE. The CDR3 runs 17 residues. The chain's CDR3 is CASSEGLAGAAYNEQFF. DNA of the CDR3: TGTGCCAGCAGCGAAGGACTAGCGGGAGCGGCGTACAATGAGCAGTTCTTC.

This chain joins TRBV7-2 and TRBJ2-2; D ambiguous. The germline CDR1 and CDR2 sequences are SGHTA and FQGNSA. V lost 2 bases and J lost 5, with 15 bases in between. The length of the CDR3 is 16 residues. CDR3 in amino acids: CASSLFLDPRTGELFF. CDR3 bases: TGTGCCAGCAGCTTATTTTTAGACCCGAGGACCGGGGAGCTGTTTTTT.

This sequence joins TRBV5-1 and TRBJ2-3, with 7 bases matching TRBD1. CDR3 length: 14 amino acids. The germline V gene encodes CDR1 SGHRS and CDR2 YFSETQ. The junction had 2 bases not matched to a gene; V was cut back by 4 bases and J by 0 bases. CDR3 sequence: CASSPGQSTDTQYF. CDR3 coding DNA: TGCGCCAGCAGCCCGGGACAGAGCACAGATACGCAGTATTTT.

V usage is TRBV6-4 and J usage is TRBJ2-3; 7 bases map to TRBD2. CDR3 length: 17 residues. The germline V gene encodes CDR1 MRHNA and CDR2 SNTAGT. V was pared by 0 bases and J by 5 bases, with 11 bases of the junction left unmatched. In DNA, the CDR3 is TGTGCCAGCAGTGACTCCTTGGCGGGAGTTGAGGGAGATACGCAGTATTTT. This codes for CASSDSLAGVEGDTQYF.

The V and J genes are TRBV10-3 and TRBJ1-5; 7 bases are shared with TRBD1. Germline CDR1 and CDR2: ENHRY and SYGVKD. This CDR3 has 14 residues. Trimming at V came to 6 bases and at J to 1 base, leaving 3 bases not matched to a gene. CDR3 DNA sequence: TGTGCCATCAGGGGACAGAACAGCAATCAGCCCCAGCATTTT. As protein: CAIRGQNSNQPQHF.

J is TRBJ1-2 and V is TRBV30; D is perhaps TRBD1 (5 bases). Trimming cost V 7 bases and J 7 bases, with 22 bases left between them. The CDR3 is 14 residues long. In germline, CDR1 is GTSNPN, CDR2 SVGIG (reference sequence). The CDR3 region is CALDRGAGSSGYTF. The CDR3, as DNA: TGTGCCTTAGACCGCGGGGCGGGCTCGTCTGGCTACACCTTC. The full variable domain, rest sourced from reference TRBV30 and TRBJ1-2, is SQTIHQWPATLVQPVGSPLSLECTVEGTSNPNLYWYRQAAGRGLQLLFYSVGIGQISSEVPQNLSASRPQDRQFILSSKKLLLSDSGFYLCALDRGAGSSGYTFGSGTRLTVV.

The CDR3 here is CASSIRLAGDTGELFF. The CDR3 DNA is TGCGCCAGCAGCATCCGACTAGCGGGGGACACCGGGGAGCTGTTTTTT. This chain connects TRBV5-1 to TRBJ2-2, with 12 bases that match TRBD2. Germline CDR1 reads SGHRS; CDR2 reads YFSETQ. J gave up 3 bases and V 4 bases, and 4 bases lay outside the gene matches. The CDR3 runs 16 residues.

V gene TRBV29-1 combines with J gene TRBJ2-2; TRBD2 might be the D (5 bases). Trimming left V 3 bases short and J 7 bases short, with 12 bases between. The CDR3 runs 13 residues. The germline CDR1 and CDR2 sequences are SQVTM and ANQGSEA. CDR3 nucleotides: TGCAGCGTTGACGTCACTAGGAACGGGGAGCTGTTTTTT. Translated: CSVDVTRNGELFF.

The chain has TRBV3-1 (or the pseudogene TRBV3-2) and TRBJ2-1; 10 bases align to TRBD2. CDR1 is LGHDT, CDR2 YNNKEL, per germline (reference sequence). V shed 3 bases, J shed 9 bases, and the junction held 14 bases outside the gene matches. This CDR3 region has 17 residues. CDR3 region: CASSQTPRVLAGFEQFF. Here the CDR3 DNA reads TGTGCCAGCAGCCAGACCCCCAGGGTACTAGCGGGGTTTGAGCAGTTCTTC.

The chain carries TRBV18 and TRBJ2-2; D is possibly TRBD1 (6 bases). V lost 6 bases and J 6 bases, leaving 20 bases between the germline ends. The CDR3 has 16 amino acids. In germline, CDR1 is KGHSH, CDR2 LQKENI. The CDR3: CASSLYRVDSAGELFF. CDR3 nucleotide sequence: TGTGCCAGCTCCCTTTACAGGGTGGATAGCGCCGGGGAGCTGTTTTTT. Filled out from reference TRBV18 and TRBJ2-2, the complete variable domain reads NAGVMQNPRHLVRRRGQEARLRCSPMKGHSHVYWYRQLPEEGLKFMVYLQKENIIDESGMPKERFSAEFPKEGPSILRIQQVVRGDSAAYFCASSLYRVDSAGELFFGEGSRLTVL.

This clone was counted once. J is TRBJ1-2 and V is TRBV15; 11 positions match TRBD1. Germline V lookup: CDR1 LNHNV, CDR2 YYDKDF (reference sequence). V shed 2 bases, J shed 7 bases, and the junction held 3 bases outside the gene matches. The CDR3 runs to 14 residues. Written as DNA, the CDR3 is TGTGCCACCAGCAGAAGTGGACAGGGGGCTGGCTACACCTTC. Its translation: CATSRSGQGAGYTF.

The chain combines TRBV5-1 with TRBJ1-1, with TRBD1 matching 7 bases. Trimming removed 4 bases from V and 1 base from J; junction bases left unmatched: 4. The CDR3 has 14 amino acids. Germline loops: CDR1 SGHRS, CDR2 YFSETQ. CDR3 nucleotides: TGCGCCAGCAGCCCACAGGGGACGAACACTGAAGCTTTCTTT. It specifies CASSPQGTNTEAFF. Full variable domain (outside the CDR3, taken from reference TRBV5-1 and TRBJ1-1): KAGVTQTPRYLIKTRGQQVTLSCSPISGHRSVSWYQQTPGQGLQFLFEYFSETQRNKGNFPGRFSGRQFSNSRSEMNVSTLELGDSALYLCASSPQGTNTEAFFGQGTRLTVV.

The chain recombines TRBV23-1 with TRBJ1-1; 12 bases are a match to TRBD1. TRBV23-1 is an ORF, with its function uncertain. There are 17 residues in the CDR3. The V and J ends lost 1 base and 4 bases, in that order; junction bases with no gene match: 7. The CDR3 is CASSQFRDRGLSTEAFF. The CDR3, as DNA: TGCGCCAGCAGTCAATTTAGGGACAGGGGGCTTTCCACTGAAGCTTTCTTT.

The gene calls are TRBV5-1 and TRBJ2-1, with 13 bases fitting TRBD2. Unmatched junction bases numbered 6, after V lost 2 bases and J lost 10 bases. Looked up from germline, CDR1 is SGHRS and CDR2 is YFSETQ. This CDR3 spans 15 amino acids. CDR3 sequence: CASSLGTSGVEEQFF. The DNA for the CDR3 is TGCGCCAGCAGCTTAGGGACTAGCGGGGTAGAAGAGCAGTTCTTC.

The genes are TRBV6-6 and TRBJ1-5; tentatively, D is TRBD1 (6 bases). The CDR3 is 15 amino acids. The germline CDR1 and CDR2 sequences are MNHNY and SVGAGI (reference sequence). Trimming removed 8 bases from V and 3 bases from J, with 17 bases in between. The CDR3 loop is CASGLTGWDNQPQHF. For the CDR3, the DNA is TGTGCCAGCGGGTTGACAGGATGGGACAATCAGCCCCAGCATTTT.

This clone was recorded only once. The chain joins TRBV2 to TRBJ2-1; 9 nucleotides line up with TRBD2. Looked up from germline, CDR1 is SNHLY and CDR2 is FYNNEI. J lost 6 bases, V lost 5 bases, and 5 bases had no gene match. The CDR3 runs to 14 residues. The CDR3 coding sequence is TGTGCCAGCAGTCCCGGGACTAGCCTCAATGAGCAGTTCTTC. It translates to CASSPGTSLNEQFF. Filled out from reference TRBV2 and TRBJ2-1, the complete variable domain reads EPEVTQTPSHQVTQMGQEVILRCVPISNHLYFYWYRQILGQKVEFLVSFYNNEISEKSEIFDDQFSVERPDGSNFTLKIRSTKLEDSAMYFCASSPGTSLNEQFFGPGTRLTVL.

This chain links TRBV27 with TRBJ1-1, with TRBD1 matching over 9 bases. The trim removed 5 bases at V and 8 bases at J, leaving 6 bases unmatched. Germline CDR1 reads MNHEY; CDR2 reads SMNVEV (reference sequence). The CDR3 contains 13 residues. The CDR3 spells CASSLDRGVEAFF. Here the CDR3 DNA reads TGTGCCAGCAGTCTTGACAGGGGGGTCGAAGCTTTCTTT.

CDR3 bases: TGTGCCAGCAGCCAAGATATCTGGACAGGGTCCCTCGTGGCTGGAAACACCATATATTTT. It encodes CASSQDIWTGSLVAGNTIYF. The chain carries TRBV3-1 (or the pseudogene TRBV3-2) and TRBJ1-3; 8 nucleotides agree with TRBD1. CDR1 LGHDT and CDR2 YNNKEL come from the germline V gene (reference sequence). The CDR3 covers 20 residues. With V trimmed by 0 bases and J by 2 bases, 15 bases remained unmatched.

The J gene is TRBJ2-3, the V gene TRBV9, with 11 bases matching TRBD2. The CDR3 runs to 16 residues. Trimming removed 0 bases from V and 2 bases from J; junction bases left unmatched: 2. CDR1 SGDLS and CDR2 YYNGEE come from the germline V gene. The CDR3 region has the DNA TGTGCCAGCAGCGTAGCACTAGCGGGGGCCACAGATACGCAGTATTTT. Translation gives CASSVALAGATDTQYF.

The gene calls are TRBV19 and TRBJ2-1; 7 bases match TRBD2. With 4 bases clipped from V and 8 bases from J, the junction kept 11 bases outside the gene matches. Looked up from germline, CDR1 is LNHDA and CDR2 is SQIVND (reference sequence). The CDR3 totals 15 residues. CDR3 region: CASSRSGEGRYEQFF. In DNA form, the CDR3 reads TGTGCCAGTAGTAGATCGGGGGAGGGCCGGTATGAGCAGTTCTTC.